This T cell receptor beta chain was identified during a study of T cells in Graves' hyperthyroidism and ophthalmopathy. Study-level points and caveats: The model identified upcoming ophthalmopathy a median about 7.1 months ahead of onset. Ophthalmopathy and stable hyperthyroidism were told apart by a 13 V-J model.

The sample holds many counts of this clonotype. What it binds is unknown. Authors of the study amplified TCR beta CDR3 regions from RNA transcripts. The HTBI primer set drove a first-round RT-PCR of the TCR CDR3. TCRdb fed the multiplex PCR reads into MiXCR, producing one record per CDR3 protein. The repertoire holds some 350,000 distinct CDR3 sequences, with nearly 15% as singletons. Sequencing was performed on blood. The TCR was taken from a woman aged 55 to 70 with Graves' ophthalmopathy.

The CDR3 here is CASTAPVETGGYEQYF. DNA for the CDR3: TGTGCCAGCACCGCCCCGGTCGAGACAGGGGGGTACGAGCAGTACTTC. V usage is TRBV28 and J usage is TRBJ2-7; 9 bases map to TRBD1. Germline loops: CDR1 MDHEN, CDR2 SYDVKM. The trim removed 7 bases at V and 4 bases at J, leaving 14 bases unmatched. This CDR3 has 16 residues.